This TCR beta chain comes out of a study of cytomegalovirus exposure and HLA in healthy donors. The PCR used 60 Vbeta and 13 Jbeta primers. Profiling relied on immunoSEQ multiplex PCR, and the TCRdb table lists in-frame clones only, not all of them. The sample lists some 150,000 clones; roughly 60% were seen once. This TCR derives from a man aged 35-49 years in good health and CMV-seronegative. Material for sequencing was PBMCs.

The CDR3 DNA sequence: TGTGCCAGCAGCTCTGGACAGGGGAGCACTGAAGCTTTCTTT. It yields the protein CASSSGQGSTEAFF. This chain uses TRBV13 with TRBJ1-1; 9 nucleotides line up with TRBD1. The J segment lost 4 bases and the V segment lost 4 bases, leaving 4 bases of the junction unmatched. Looked up from germline, CDR1 is PRHDT and CDR2 is FYEKMQ (reference sequence). The CDR3 extends over 14 amino acids.